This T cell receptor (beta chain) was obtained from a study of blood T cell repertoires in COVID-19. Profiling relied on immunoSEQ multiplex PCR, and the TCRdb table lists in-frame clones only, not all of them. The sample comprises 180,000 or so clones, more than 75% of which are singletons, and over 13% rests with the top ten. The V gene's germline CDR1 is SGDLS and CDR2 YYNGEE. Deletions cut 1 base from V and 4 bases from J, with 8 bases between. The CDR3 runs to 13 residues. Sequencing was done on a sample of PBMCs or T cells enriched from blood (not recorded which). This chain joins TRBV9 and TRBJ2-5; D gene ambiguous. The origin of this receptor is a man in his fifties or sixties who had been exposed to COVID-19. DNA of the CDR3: TGTGCCAGCAGCGTAAACTCCCCAGAGACCCAGTACTTC. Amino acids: CASSVNSPETQYF.